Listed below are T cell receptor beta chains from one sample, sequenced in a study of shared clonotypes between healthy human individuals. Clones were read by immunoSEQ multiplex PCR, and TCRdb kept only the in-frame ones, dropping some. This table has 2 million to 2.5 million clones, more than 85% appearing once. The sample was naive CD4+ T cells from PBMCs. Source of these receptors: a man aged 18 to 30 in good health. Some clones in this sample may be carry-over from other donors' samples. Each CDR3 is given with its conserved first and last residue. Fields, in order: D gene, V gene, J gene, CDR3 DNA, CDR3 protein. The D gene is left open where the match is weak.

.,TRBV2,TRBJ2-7,TGTGCCAGCAGTGAACGGGGCCAATACTCCTACGAGCAGTACTTC,CASSERGQYSYEQYF
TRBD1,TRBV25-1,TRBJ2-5,TGTGCCAGCAGTGAACAGGGGGCTGTAGGCGCGTTCGAGACCCAGTACTTC,CASSEQGAVGAFETQYF
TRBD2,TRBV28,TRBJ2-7,TGTGCCAGCAGTCGGGCAGGACTAGCGGACCTGAACGAGCAGTACTTC,CASSRAGLADLNEQYF
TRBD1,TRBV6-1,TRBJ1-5,TGTGCCAGCAGCCGACGGACAGGGGATCAGCCCCAGCATTTT,CASSRRTGDQPQHF
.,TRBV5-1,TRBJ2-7,TGCGCCAGCAGCCTGAATACCGGGATGGCGGACTACGAGCAGTACTTC,CASSLNTGMADYEQYF
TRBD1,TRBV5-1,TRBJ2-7,TGCGCCAGCAGCCACGAGGGACAGGGGGACGAGCAGTACTTC,CASSHEGQGDEQYF
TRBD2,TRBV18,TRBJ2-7,TGTGCCAGCTCACCTTCAGCGGGAGGGCCTGACGAGCAGTACTTC,CASSPSAGGPDEQYF
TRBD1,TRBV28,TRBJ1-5,TGTGCCAGCAGCGAAGGGGGCGCGAGGGATCAGCCCCAGCATTTT,CASSEGGARDQPQHF
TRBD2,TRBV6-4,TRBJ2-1,TGTGCCAGCAGTGGGGCTAGCGGGAGGGACTACAATGAGCAGTTCTTC,CASSGASGRDYNEQFF
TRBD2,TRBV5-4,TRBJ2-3,TGTGCCAGCAGCCGAGCGGGACCATCCACAGATACGCAGTATTTT,CASSRAGPSTDTQYF
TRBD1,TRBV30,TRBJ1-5,TGTGCCTGGAGCCTCAGGGGGGATCAGCCCCAGCATTTT,CAWSLRGDQPQHF